The present T cell receptor beta chain was sequenced within a study of T cell repertoires in cytomegalovirus infection. Study-wide background: Public TCR beta signature analysis indicated the presence of both CMV infection and matching HLA type. Study-level points and caveats: What dominated the ex vivo response were HLA-C-restricted CMV-specific TCR beta clonotypes.

Concerning this clonotype itself: Its antigen is unknown.

TCRdb passed the reads through MiXCR, listing each CDR3 protein once. The sample shows 750,000 to 950,000 distinct CDR3 sequences, 25% to 30% of them seen only once. Material: cultured CD8+ T cells from PBMCs, obtained from culture after CMV antigen stimulation. The receptor's source is a human donor in good health (CMV status not recorded). Some clones in this sample may be carry-over from other donors' samples.

Here the CDR3 DNA reads TGTGCCAGCAGCTCGACCGGGACTAGCGGGGGAAATGAGCAGTTCTTC. It specifies CASSSTGTSGGNEQFF. The chain uses TRBV7-6 and TRBJ2-1, with 14 positions matching TRBD2. Germline assignment: CDR1 SGHVS and CDR2 FNYEAQ. With V trimmed by 4 bases and J by 7 bases, 6 bases remained unmatched. This CDR3 spans 16 amino acids.